Below, 18 T cell receptor beta chains from the same sample are listed, as sequenced in a study of T cell repertoires in cytomegalovirus infection (dated by TCRdb to 2018 to 2020). The reads were generated on an Illumina HiSeq 1500. TCRdb applied fastp at Q25 and MiXCR to the public reads, then kept only in-frame beta chains. Rows merge per CDR3 protein into single entries with the most common DNA and genes. In all, the sample holds just under 550,000 distinct CDR3 sequences, and less than 30% of those were seen once. The ten most abundant clones make up approximately 13% of the sample. The sequenced material came from PBMCs. The receptor set was obtained from a human donor in good health (CMV status not recorded). Some clones in this sample may be carry-over from other donors' samples.

There are a few counts of this clonotype. V is TRBV19 and J is TRBJ2-1; D possibly matches TRBD1 or TRBD2 (5 bases each). This CDR3 has 13 amino acids. From germline, CDR1 is LNHDA and CDR2 SQIVND (reference sequence). V shed 3 bases and J shed 7 bases, with 10 bases lying between them. The CDR3 region has the DNA TGTGCCAGTAGTATGAGGGGAAGTAATGAGCAGTTCTTC. Translated, it gives CASSMRGSNEQFF.

There are many counts of this clonotype. The chain joins TRBV7-2 to TRBJ2-3; no firm D call. In germline, CDR1 is SGHTA, CDR2 FQGNSA. The V and J ends lost 5 bases and 4 bases respectively, with 10 bases between them. The CDR3 length is 13 residues. The CDR3 bases are TGTGCCAGCAGCCGCCAAACAGCAGATACGCAGTATTTT. This translates into CASSRQTADTQYF.

V usage is TRBV7-2 and J usage is TRBJ2-1, with D possibly being TRBD2 (6 bases). Germline-derived CDR1 and CDR2 are SGHTA and FQGNSA. V was trimmed by 5 bases and J by 2 bases, leaving 13 bases between them. The CDR3 has 15 amino acids. CDR3 nucleotide sequence: TGTGCCAGCAGCCCCGGGTCGGGAGCCTACAATGAGCAGTTCTTC. It specifies CASSPGSGAYNEQFF. The full variable domain, with the rest looked up from reference TRBV7-2 and TRBJ2-1, is GAGVSQSPSNKVTEKGKDVELRCDPISGHTALYWYRQSLGQGLEFLIYFQGNSAPDKSGLPSDRFSAERTGGSVSTLTIQRTQQEDSAVYLCASSPGSGAYNEQFFGPGTRLTVL.

V and J are TRBV20-1 and TRBJ2-3; the D gene is possibly TRBD2 (7 bases). CDR3 length: 14 residues. Between the trimmed V and J ends, which lost 3 bases and 4 bases, there was a span of 14 bases. Germline V gives CDR1 DFQATT, CDR2 SNEGSKA (reference sequence). CDR3 protein: CSASGGRGSDTQYF. For the CDR3, the DNA is TGCAGTGCTAGTGGGGGGAGGGGGTCAGATACGCAGTATTTT.

V usage is TRBV29-1 and J usage is TRBJ1-1; tentative D call: TRBD1 (6 bases). The CDR3 totals 13 residues. Germline V gene sequence: CDR1 SQVTM, CDR2 ANQGSEA. Trimming took off 4 bases at V and 7 bases at J, with 16 bases between the two ends. The CDR3 bases are TGCAGCGTTGCAGGGGTCCGGGGAAGTGAAGCTTTCTTT. Its translation: CSVAGVRGSEAFF.

This clonotype was detected a few times. The rearrangement uses TRBV28 and TRBJ2-2; D remains ambiguous. The V gene's germline CDR1 is MDHEN and CDR2 SYDVKM. There are 13 residues in the CDR3. Trimming shortened V by 3 bases and J by 3 bases, and 5 bases separated the two germline ends. The CDR3 bases are TGTGCCAGCAGTTTCCTCCACACCGGGGAGCTGTTTTTT. Translating gives CASSFLHTGELFF.

This clonotype was seen many times. V usage is TRBV7-2 and J usage is TRBJ2-7; 9 bases map to TRBD2. Germline values: CDR1 SGHTA, CDR2 FQGNSA. The V and J ends lost 5 bases and 4 bases, in that order; junction bases with no gene match: 9. CDR3 length: 15 amino acids. Here the CDR3 reads CASSPAAGGLYEQYV. The CDR3, as DNA: TGTGCCAGCAGCCCCGCGGCGGGAGGGCTTTACGAGCAGTACGTC.

J is TRBJ2-7 and V is TRBV7-2; perhaps TRBD1 as D (7 bases). The germline gives CDR1 SGHTA, CDR2 FQGNSA. CDR3 size: 13 residues. V was trimmed by 5 bases and J by 9 bases, leaving 17 bases between them. The CDR3 region has the DNA TGTGCCAGCAGCCGCGGGACAGCATATGTGCAGTACTTC. Translated: CASSRGTAYVQYF. The whole variable domain, remainder taken from reference TRBV7-2 and TRBJ2-7, is GAGVSQSPSNKVTEKGKDVELRCDPISGHTALYWYRQSLGQGLEFLIYFQGNSAPDKSGLPSDRFSAERTGGSVSTLTIQRTQQEDSAVYLCASSRGTAYVQYFGPGTRLTVT.

This chain connects TRBV6-2 or TRBV6-3 to TRBJ2-1; the D is unclear. There are 13 residues in the CDR3. Germline V gene lookup returns CDR1 MNHEY and CDR2 SVGEGT. V lost 2 bases and J lost 2, with 4 bases in between. The CDR3 is CASSYGTYNEQFF. As DNA, the CDR3 is TGTGCCAGCAGTTACGGGACCTACAATGAGCAGTTCTTC.

V gene TRBV20-1 combines with J gene TRBJ2-3; a weak D match, TRBD2 (5 bases). Germline lookup yields CDR1 DFQATT and CDR2 SNEGSKA (reference sequence). The CDR3 has 13 amino acids. Trimming pared 2 bases from V and 9 bases from J, leaving 15 bases between. The CDR3 region has the DNA TGCAGTGCTAGACCCGAACTAGGCGGAACGCAGTATTTT. Amino acid sequence: CSARPELGGTQYF.

This clonotype was seen many times. This chain connects TRBV7-2 to TRBJ2-4, with D tentatively TRBD1 or TRBD2 (6 bases each). The V and J ends lost 5 bases and 8 bases respectively, with 19 bases between them. In germline, CDR1 is SGHTA, CDR2 FQGNSA. This CDR3 is built from 15 residues. The CDR3 sequence: CASSPQGLDYDIQYF. CDR3 DNA sequence: TGTGCCAGCAGCCCCCAGGGGCTGGACTACGACATTCAGTACTTC.

This clonotype was counted a single time. J is TRBJ2-3 and V is TRBV20-1; 12 nucleotides agree with TRBD2. After removal of 5 bases from V and 4 bases from J, the junction contained 7 bases not matched to a gene. This CDR3 has 15 amino acids. Germline CDR1 reads DFQATT; CDR2 reads SNEGSKA (reference sequence). CDR3 amino acids: CSARNRLAGADTQYF. CDR3 nucleotide sequence: TGCAGTGCTCGAAACCGACTAGCGGGAGCAGATACGCAGTATTTT.

This clonotype was seen a few times. The rearrangement links TRBV7-9 to TRBJ2-3, with 9 bases fitting TRBD1. V shed 0 bases, J shed 5 bases, and the junction held 3 bases outside the gene matches. Germline V gene data show CDR1 as SEHNR and CDR2 as FQNEAQ (reference sequence). CDR3 size: 15 residues. The CDR3 sequence is CASSLAGQGQDTQYF. Written as DNA, the CDR3 is TGTGCCAGCAGCTTAGCTGGACAGGGGCAAGATACGCAGTATTTT.

The chain combines TRBV27 with TRBJ1-2, with D possibly matching TRBD1 (6 bases). This CDR3 has 14 residues. The ends were cut back, 5 bases at V and 4 bases at J, with 14 bases in the middle. From germline, CDR1 is MNHEY and CDR2 SMNVEV (reference sequence). The CDR3 DNA reads as TGTGCCAGCAGTCCCAACAGGGTTACCTATGGCTACACCTTC. Encoded protein: CASSPNRVTYGYTF.

The table lists this clonotype with a few counts. The chain joins TRBV20-1 to TRBJ2-1, with D possibly being TRBD2 (6 bases). V was cut by 5 bases and J by 2 bases, with 13 bases left in between. The CDR3 is 14 residues long. Germline CDR1 and CDR2: DFQATT and SNEGSKA (reference sequence). CDR3: CSAGGTPAYNEQFF. CDR3 in DNA: TGCAGTGCTGGGGGGACTCCGGCCTACAATGAGCAGTTCTTC.

The chain couples TRBV27 to TRBJ1-2, with D possibly matching TRBD1 (5 bases). Germline lookup yields CDR1 MNHEY and CDR2 SMNVEV (reference sequence). Trimming left V 3 bases short and J 7 bases short, with 9 bases between. The CDR3 length is 12 residues. CDR3 DNA: TGTGCCAGCAGTTTGAGGGGCCTTGGCTACACCTTC. It specifies CASSLRGLGYTF.

The J gene is TRBJ2-1, the V gene TRBV12-5; TRBD2 agrees at 13 bases. J was trimmed by 9 bases and V by 0 bases; bases with no gene match: 8. CDR1 and CDR2 from the germline V gene are LGHNT and FRNRAP. CDR3 length: 17 amino acids. The chain's CDR3 is CASGLVIPLAGGGEQFF. CDR3 sequence (DNA): TGTGCTAGTGGTTTGGTAATCCCACTAGCGGGAGGGGGTGAGCAGTTCTTC.

The table lists this clonotype with a few counts. The gene calls are TRBV30 and TRBJ1-1; D gene ambiguous. Trimming took 4 bases from V and 3 from J, leaving 6 bases between them. The germline V gene has CDR1 GTSNPN and CDR2 SVGIG (reference sequence). CDR3 length: 11 residues. CDR3 sequence reads: CAWNRDTEAFF. The CDR3 nucleotides are TGTGCCTGGAACAGAGACACTGAAGCTTTCTTT.